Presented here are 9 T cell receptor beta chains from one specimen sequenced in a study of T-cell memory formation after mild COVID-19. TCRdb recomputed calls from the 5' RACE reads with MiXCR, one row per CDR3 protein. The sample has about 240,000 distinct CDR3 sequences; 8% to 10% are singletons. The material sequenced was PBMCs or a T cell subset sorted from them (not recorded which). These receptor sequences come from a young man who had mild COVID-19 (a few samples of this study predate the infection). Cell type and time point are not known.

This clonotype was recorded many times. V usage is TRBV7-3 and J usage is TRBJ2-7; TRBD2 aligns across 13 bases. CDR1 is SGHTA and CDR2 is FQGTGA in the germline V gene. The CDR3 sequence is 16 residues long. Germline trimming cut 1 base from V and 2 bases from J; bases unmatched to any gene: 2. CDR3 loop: CASSLRGLAGPYEQYV. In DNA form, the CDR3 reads TGTGCCAGCAGCTTAAGGGGACTAGCGGGGCCCTACGAGCAGTACGTC.

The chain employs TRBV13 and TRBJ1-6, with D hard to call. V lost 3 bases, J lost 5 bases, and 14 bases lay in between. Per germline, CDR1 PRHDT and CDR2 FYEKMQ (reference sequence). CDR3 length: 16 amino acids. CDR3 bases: TGTGCCAGCAGCTTCCGGAGGAGAACACATAATTCACCCCTCCACTTT. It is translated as CASSFRRRTHNSPLHF.

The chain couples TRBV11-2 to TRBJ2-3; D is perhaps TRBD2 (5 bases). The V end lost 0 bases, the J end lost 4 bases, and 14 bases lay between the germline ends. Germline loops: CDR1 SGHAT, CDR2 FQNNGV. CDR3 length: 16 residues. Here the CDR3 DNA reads TGTGCCAGCAGCTTAGAAGGGCGAAGCGGATCAGATACGCAGTATTTT. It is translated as CASSLEGRSGSDTQYF.

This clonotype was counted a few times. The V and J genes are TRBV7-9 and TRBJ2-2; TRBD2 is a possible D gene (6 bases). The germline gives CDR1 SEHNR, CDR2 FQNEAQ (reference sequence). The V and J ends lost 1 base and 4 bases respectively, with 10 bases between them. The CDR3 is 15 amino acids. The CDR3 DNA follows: TGTGCCAGCAGCTTAGAGGAGGGCGTCACCGGGGAGCTGTTTTTT. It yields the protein CASSLEEGVTGELFF.

The CDR3 here is CASNLLAGGPREQFF. The CDR3 DNA sequence: TGTGCCAGCAACCTACTAGCGGGGGGGCCACGTGAGCAGTTCTTC. This sequence joins TRBV7-2 and TRBJ2-1; TRBD2 matches 13 bases. Germline V lookup: CDR1 SGHTA, CDR2 FQGNSA. J gave up 9 bases and V 7 bases, and 9 bases lay outside the gene matches. The CDR3 is made up of 15 amino acids.

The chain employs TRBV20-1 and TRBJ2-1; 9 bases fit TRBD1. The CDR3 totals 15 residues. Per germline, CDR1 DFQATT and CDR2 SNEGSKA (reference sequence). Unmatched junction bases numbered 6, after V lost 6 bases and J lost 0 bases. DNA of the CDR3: TGCAGTGCAAGCAAGACAGGGGGCTCCTACAATGAGCAGTTCTTC. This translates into CSASKTGGSYNEQFF.

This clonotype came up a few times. CDR3 protein: CASSEVRTELNQPQHF. CDR3 DNA sequence: TGTGCCAGCAGTGAAGTCAGGACGGAACTCAATCAGCCCCAGCATTTT. The chain combines TRBV2 with TRBJ1-5; D call uncertain. The germline CDR1 and CDR2 sequences are SNHLY and FYNNEI. The CDR3 loop spans 16 amino acids. Trimming removed 1 base from V and 3 bases from J, with 13 bases in between. The full variable domain, rest sourced from reference TRBV2 and TRBJ1-5, is EPEVTQTPSHQVTQMGQEVILRCVPISNHLYFYWYRQILGQKVEFLVSFYNNEISEKSEIFDDQFSVERPDGSNFTLKIRSTKLEDSAMYFCASSEVRTELNQPQHFGDGTRLSIL.

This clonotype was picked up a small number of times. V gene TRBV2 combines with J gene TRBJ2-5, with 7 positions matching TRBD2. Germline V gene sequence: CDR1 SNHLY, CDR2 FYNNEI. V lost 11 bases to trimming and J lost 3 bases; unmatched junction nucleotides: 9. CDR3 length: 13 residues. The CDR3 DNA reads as TGTGCCGCCGGGAGGAGGGGAGAAGAGACCCAGTACTTC. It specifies CAAGRRGEETQYF.

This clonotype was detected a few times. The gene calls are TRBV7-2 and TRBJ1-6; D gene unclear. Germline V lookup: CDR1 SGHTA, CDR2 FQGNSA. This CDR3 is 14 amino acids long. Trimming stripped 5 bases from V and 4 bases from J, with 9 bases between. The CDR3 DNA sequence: TGTGCCAGCAGCCCCCCGGTTTATAATTCACCCCTCCACTTT. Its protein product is CASSPPVYNSPLHF.